What follows describes a single T cell receptor (beta chain). TCRdb's copy holds only in-frame clones and misses some; the assay was immunoSEQ multiplex PCR. The table includes roughly 43,000 clones, 75% to 90% detected once. The V gene lost 8 bases and the J gene lost 4 bases, with 20 bases spanning the gap. CDR1 ENHRY and CDR2 SYGVKD come from the germline V gene. There are 16 residues in the CDR3. This sample was taken from a study of blood T cell repertoires in COVID-19. The J gene is TRBJ2-2, the V gene TRBV10-3, with D tentatively TRBD1 (7 bases). The source is a human donor in a cohort sampled during active COVID-19. What was sequenced was peripheral blood. In DNA form, the CDR3 reads TGTGCCATCGCAGGAGGGGGCGCTAGGGCCACCGGGGAGCTGTTTTTT. Its translation is CAIAGGGARATGELFF.